Listed below are T cell receptor beta chains from one sample, sequenced in a study of blood T cell repertoires in COVID-19. Clones were read by immunoSEQ multiplex PCR, and TCRdb kept only the in-frame ones, dropping some. The data show roughly 140,000 clones, 86% seen once. The specimen was peripheral blood. These receptors were taken from a man aged 65-85 years with acute or convalescent COVID-19. The CDR3 runs from the conserved cysteine through the conserved F or W. Fields, in order: clone size, CDR3 length, J gene, V gene, D gene, CDR3 DNA, CDR3 protein. D genes are given only for firm matches. Where a row states a size, it is once, few, many or the class of an expanded clone; other rows omit it.

clone size: NA
CDR3 length: 15
J gene: TRBJ2-2
V gene: TRBV5-4
D gene: TRBD1
CDR3 DNA: TGTGCCAGCAGCGCGGGACAGGGGTACACCGGGGAGCTGTTTTTT
CDR3 protein: CASSAGQGYTGELFF

clone size: NA
CDR3 length: 11
J gene: TRBJ1-1
V gene: TRBV12-5
D gene: NA
CDR3 DNA: TGTGCAACGGGGGGGGTCGCTGAAGCTTTCTTT
CDR3 protein: CATGGVAEAFF

clone size: NA
CDR3 length: 14
J gene: TRBJ2-7
V gene: TRBV5-4
D gene: NA
CDR3 DNA: TGTGCCAGCAGCCGGAGGTACGTTGACCACGAGCAGTACTTC
CDR3 protein: CASSRRYVDHEQYF

clone size: NA
CDR3 length: 13
J gene: TRBJ2-5
V gene: TRBV30
D gene: TRBD2
CDR3 DNA: TGTGCCTGGAGGATAGCGGGGGGGGAGACCCAGTACTTC
CDR3 protein: CAWRIAGGETQYF

clone size: NA
CDR3 length: 15
J gene: TRBJ2-7
V gene: TRBV5-6
D gene: NA
CDR3 DNA: TGTGCCAGCAGCTTGGGCAGGACAGTCTCCTACGAGCAGTACTTC
CDR3 protein: CASSLGRTVSYEQYF

clone size: many
CDR3 length: 14
J gene: TRBJ2-5
V gene: TRBV28
D gene: NA
CDR3 DNA: TGTGCCAGCAGTTCCGGAGGTTTGGGAGAGACCCAGTACTTC
CDR3 protein: CASSSGGLGETQYF

clone size: once
CDR3 length: 14
J gene: TRBJ2-7
V gene: TRBV9
D gene: TRBD1
CDR3 DNA: TGTGCCAGCAGCCCCGGACAGGGGGCCTACGAGCAGTACTTC
CDR3 protein: CASSPGQGAYEQYF

clone size: NA
CDR3 length: 15
J gene: TRBJ1-1
V gene: TRBV19
D gene: TRBD1
CDR3 DNA: TGTGCCAGTAGTTCGAGGACAGGGGGCGGCACTGAAGCTTTCTTT
CDR3 protein: CASSSRTGGGTEAFF

clone size: few
CDR3 length: 14
J gene: TRBJ2-2
V gene: TRBV7-3
D gene: NA
CDR3 DNA: TGTGCCAGCAGCCCCCAAGCCCCCCTCGGGGAGCTGTTTTTT
CDR3 protein: CASSPQAPLGELFF

clone size: NA
CDR3 length: 16
J gene: TRBJ2-1
V gene: TRBV5-1
D gene: TRBD2
CDR3 DNA: TGCGCCAGCAGCCCTAGTAGCGGGAGGAACTACAATGAGCAGTTCTTC
CDR3 protein: CASSPSSGRNYNEQFF

clone size: NA
CDR3 length: 15
J gene: TRBJ2-3
V gene: TRBV19
D gene: NA
CDR3 DNA: TGTGCCAGTAGTATAGATCCAACTAGCACAGATACGCAGTATTTT
CDR3 protein: CASSIDPTSTDTQYF

clone size: NA
CDR3 length: 13
J gene: TRBJ2-7
V gene: TRBV29-1
D gene: TRBD1
CDR3 DNA: TGCAGCGTCCTGGGACAGGGGGGGGACGAGCAGTACTTC
CDR3 protein: CSVLGQGGDEQYF

clone size: NA
CDR3 length: 15
J gene: TRBJ2-2
V gene: TRBV4-3
D gene: TRBD1
CDR3 DNA: TGCGCCAGCAGCCAAGAAGGGACAGGCTCCGGGGAGCTGTTTTTT
CDR3 protein: CASSQEGTGSGELFF

clone size: NA
CDR3 length: 16
J gene: TRBJ1-2
V gene: TRBV28
D gene: TRBD1
CDR3 DNA: TGTGCCAGCAGCTTTGGACAGGGACCCCCTAACTATGGCTACACCTTC
CDR3 protein: CASSFGQGPPNYGYTF

clone size: few
CDR3 length: 15
J gene: TRBJ2-3
V gene: TRBV7-9
D gene: NA
CDR3 DNA: TGTGCCAGCAGCTTTGGAGACAGCCTCACAGATACGCAGTATTTT
CDR3 protein: CASSFGDSLTDTQYF

clone size: few
CDR3 length: 17
J gene: TRBJ2-1
V gene: TRBV18
D gene: TRBD2
CDR3 DNA: TGTGCCAGCTCACTTTTTACTAGCGGGAGTTCCCACAATGAGCAGTTCTTC
CDR3 protein: CASSLFTSGSSHNEQFF

clone size: NA
CDR3 length: 14
J gene: TRBJ2-7
V gene: TRBV7-9
D gene: TRBD1
CDR3 DNA: TGTGCCAGCAGCTCCGGGACAGGGGGGAGGGAGCAGTACTTC
CDR3 protein: CASSSGTGGREQYF